This T cell receptor beta chain was retrieved from a study of blood T cell repertoires in COVID-19. Study details: Samples of COVID-19 (acute and convalescent) were obtained from the United States, Italy and Spain. The cDNA or gDNA used as material had been derived from T cells, B-cell-depleted T cells, or PBMCs.

The CDR3 has 11 amino acids. Germline V gene lookup returns CDR1 PRHDT and CDR2 FYEKMQ (reference sequence). V was cut by 1 base and J by 10 bases, with 5 bases left in between. Enrolled during active infection, Seattle patients were then followed longitudinally. TCRdb's copy holds only in-frame clones and misses some; the assay was immunoSEQ multiplex PCR. The sample contains approximately 300,000 clones, roughly 89% of which appear only once. The sequenced sample consisted of peripheral blood. This sequence joins TRBV13 and TRBJ2-1, with D possibly TRBD1 on 5 matching bases. This receptor was taken from a woman in her thirties or forties with COVID-19, enrolled during active disease. DNA for the CDR3: TGTGCCAGCAGCTTAGCAGGGGAGCAGTTCTTC. Its translation: CASSLAGEQFF.